This TCR beta chain was identified in a study of OX40 agonist ivuxolimab in advanced cancers. Study details: Hepatocellular carcinoma, melanoma, renal cell or head and neck cancer affected the dose-escalation patients. Three patients responded partially, comprising one with hepatocellular carcinoma and two with cutaneous melanoma.

Assay used: immunoSEQ multiplex PCR; TCRdb lists only in-frame clones, some missing. The sample lists about 47,000 clones; around four fifths were seen once. Sequencing used CD4+ or CD8+ T cells sorted from blood, obtained in a trial of the OX40 agonist ivuxolimab. The receptor was isolated from an adult with an advanced solid tumor such as melanoma, head and neck, liver or kidney cancer.

For the CDR3, the DNA is TGTGCCAGCAGCCGATCCAGGATCCAAGAGACCCAGTACTTC. Translating gives CASSRSRIQETQYF. The rearrangement uses TRBV5-4 and TRBJ2-5; D gene ambiguous. The germline V and J ends were trimmed by 4 bases and 1 base, with 11 bases remaining between them. CDR3 length: 14 residues. Germline loops: CDR1 SGHNT, CDR2 YYREEE (reference sequence).